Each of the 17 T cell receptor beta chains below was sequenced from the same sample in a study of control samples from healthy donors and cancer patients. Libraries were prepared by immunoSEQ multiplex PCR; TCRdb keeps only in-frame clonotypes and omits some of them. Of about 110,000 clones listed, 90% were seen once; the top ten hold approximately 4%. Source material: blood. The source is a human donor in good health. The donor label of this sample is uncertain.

The CDR3 here is CASSWKSGDNEQFF. The DNA for the CDR3 is TGTGCCAGCAGCTGGAAAAGCGGGGACAATGAGCAGTTCTTC. V and J are TRBV5-4 and TRBJ2-1; 7 positions agree with TRBD2. CDR1 is SGHNT, CDR2 YYREEE, per germline (reference sequence). V lost 3 bases and J lost 5; bases outside the gene matches: 5. The CDR3 extends over 14 amino acids.

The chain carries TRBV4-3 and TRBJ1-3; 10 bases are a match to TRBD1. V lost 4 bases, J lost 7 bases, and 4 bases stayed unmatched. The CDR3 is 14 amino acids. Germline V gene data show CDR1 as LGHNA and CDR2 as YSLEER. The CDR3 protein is CASSRGTGVNTIYF. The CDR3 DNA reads TGCGCCAGCAGCCGAGGGACAGGGGTCAACACCATATATTTT.

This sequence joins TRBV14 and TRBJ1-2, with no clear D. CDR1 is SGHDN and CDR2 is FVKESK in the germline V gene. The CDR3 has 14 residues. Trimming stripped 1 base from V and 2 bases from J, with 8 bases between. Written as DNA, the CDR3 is TGTGCCAGCAGCCAAGGAGTAGTCAACTATGGCTACACCTTC. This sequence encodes CASSQGVVNYGYTF.

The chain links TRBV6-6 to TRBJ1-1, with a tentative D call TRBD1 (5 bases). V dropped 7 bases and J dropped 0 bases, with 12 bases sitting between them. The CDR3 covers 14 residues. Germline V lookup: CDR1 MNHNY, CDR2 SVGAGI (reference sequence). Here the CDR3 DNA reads TGTGCCAGCAAACCGGGGGAGCTGAACACTGAAGCTTTCTTT. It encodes CASKPGELNTEAFF.

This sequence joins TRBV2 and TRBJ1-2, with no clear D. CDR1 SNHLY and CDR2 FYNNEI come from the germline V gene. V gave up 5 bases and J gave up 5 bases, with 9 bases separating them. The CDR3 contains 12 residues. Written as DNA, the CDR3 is TGTGCCAGCAGTAAGACGGATTATGGCTACACCTTC. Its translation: CASSKTDYGYTF.

CDR3 coding DNA: TGTGCCAGCAGCTTTTCGTCCAGTCAAGGGAATGAGCAGTTCTTC. Translation gives CASSFSSSQGNEQFF. This chain links TRBV11-3 with TRBJ2-1, with no clear D. The germline V gene has CDR1 SGHNT and CDR2 YENEEA. The germline V and J ends were trimmed by 3 bases and 7 bases, with 16 bases remaining between them. The CDR3 loop spans 15 amino acids.

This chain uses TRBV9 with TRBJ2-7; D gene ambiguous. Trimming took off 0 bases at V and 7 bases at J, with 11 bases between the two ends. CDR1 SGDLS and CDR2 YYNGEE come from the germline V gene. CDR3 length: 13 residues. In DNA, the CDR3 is TGTGCCAGCAGCGTAGAGGGTGGTGCGGAGCAGTACTTC. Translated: CASSVEGGAEQYF.

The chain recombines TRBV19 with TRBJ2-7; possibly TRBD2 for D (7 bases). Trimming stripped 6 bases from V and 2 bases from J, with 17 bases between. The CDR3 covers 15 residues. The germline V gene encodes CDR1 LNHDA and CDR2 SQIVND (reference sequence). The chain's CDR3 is CASRTGGRGPYEQYF. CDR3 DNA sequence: TGTGCCAGTAGGACCGGGGGGCGGGGGCCCTACGAGCAGTACTTC.

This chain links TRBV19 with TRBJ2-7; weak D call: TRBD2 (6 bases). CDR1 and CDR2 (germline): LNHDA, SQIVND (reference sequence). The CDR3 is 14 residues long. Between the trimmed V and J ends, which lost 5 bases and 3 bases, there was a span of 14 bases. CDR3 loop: CASSFAGGDYEQYF. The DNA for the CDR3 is TGTGCCAGTAGTTTCGCCGGGGGAGACTACGAGCAGTACTTC.

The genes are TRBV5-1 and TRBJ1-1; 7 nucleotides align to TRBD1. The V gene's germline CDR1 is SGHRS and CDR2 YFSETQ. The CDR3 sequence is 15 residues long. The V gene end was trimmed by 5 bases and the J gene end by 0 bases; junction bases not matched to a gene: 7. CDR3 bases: TGCGCCAGCAGTACGGGACAGCCACTGAACACTGAAGCTTTCTTT. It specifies CASSTGQPLNTEAFF.

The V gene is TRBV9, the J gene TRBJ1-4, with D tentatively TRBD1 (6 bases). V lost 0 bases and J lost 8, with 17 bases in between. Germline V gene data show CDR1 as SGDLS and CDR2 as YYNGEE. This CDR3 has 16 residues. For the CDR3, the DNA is TGTGCCAGCAGCGTAGGAGCAGGGGCTCTCGGGGAAAAACTGTTTTTT. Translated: CASSVGAGALGEKLFF.

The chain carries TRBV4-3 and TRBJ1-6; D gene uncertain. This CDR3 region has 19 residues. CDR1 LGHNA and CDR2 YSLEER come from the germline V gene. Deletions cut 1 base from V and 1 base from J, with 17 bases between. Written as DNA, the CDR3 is TGCGCCAGCAGCCAAGGTTTAATTTCCCGGCAGTCCTATAATTCACCCCTCCACTTT. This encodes CASSQGLISRQSYNSPLHF.

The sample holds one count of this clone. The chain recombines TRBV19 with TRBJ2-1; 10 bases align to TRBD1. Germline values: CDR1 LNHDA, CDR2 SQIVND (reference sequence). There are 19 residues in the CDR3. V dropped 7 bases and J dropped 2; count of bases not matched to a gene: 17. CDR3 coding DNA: TGTGCCAGTACCGAAAGGGGGACAGGGGTCCTCACCACCTACAATGAGCAGTTCTTC. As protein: CASTERGTGVLTTYNEQFF.

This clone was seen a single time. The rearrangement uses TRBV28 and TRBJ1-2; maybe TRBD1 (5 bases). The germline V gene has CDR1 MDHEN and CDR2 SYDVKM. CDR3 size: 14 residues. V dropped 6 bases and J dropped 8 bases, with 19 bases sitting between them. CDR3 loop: CASRLGGAVEGYTF. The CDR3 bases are TGTGCCAGCAGACTGGGCGGGGCGGTGGAGGGCTACACCTTC.

This CDR3 is CASSWGDRGDTQYF. Written as DNA, the CDR3 is TGTGCCAGCAGCTGGGGGGACAGGGGAGATACGCAGTATTTT. V gene TRBV11-2 combines with J gene TRBJ2-3, with 10 positions matching TRBD1. The V segment lost 4 bases and the J segment 5 bases; nucleotides outside the gene matches: 3. This CDR3 comprises 14 residues. Germline V gives CDR1 SGHAT, CDR2 FQNNGV.

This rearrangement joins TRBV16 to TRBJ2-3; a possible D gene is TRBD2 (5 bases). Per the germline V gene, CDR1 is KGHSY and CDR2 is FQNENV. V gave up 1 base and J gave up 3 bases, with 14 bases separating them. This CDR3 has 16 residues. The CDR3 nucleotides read TGTGCCAGCAGCCAATTCTTGGGAGCCACTACAGATACGCAGTATTTT. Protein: CASSQFLGATTDTQYF.

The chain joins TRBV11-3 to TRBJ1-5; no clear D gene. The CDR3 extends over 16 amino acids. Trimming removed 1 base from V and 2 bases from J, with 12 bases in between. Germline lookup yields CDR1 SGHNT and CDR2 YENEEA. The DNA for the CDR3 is TGTGCCAGCAGCTTAGTGAGTCGAGTGGGCAATCAGCCCCAGCATTTT. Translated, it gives CASSLVSRVGNQPQHF. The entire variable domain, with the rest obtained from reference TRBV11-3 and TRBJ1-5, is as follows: EAGVVQSPRYKIIEKKQPVAFWCNPISGHNTLYWYLQNLGQGPELLIRYENEEAVDDSQLPKDRFSAERLKGVDSTLKIQPAELGDSAVYLCASSLVSRVGNQPQHFGDGTRLSIL.